This TCR beta chain is from a study of T cell changes during pregnancy in multiple sclerosis. Sequencing used immunoSEQ multiplex PCR; TCRdb keeps in-frame clones, though not all of them. The sample includes about 100,000 clones, 94% of them seen just once. The CDR3 sequence is 15 residues long. Germline CDR1 is SGHVS and CDR2 is FQNEAQ. V was pared by 7 bases and J by 2 bases, with 17 bases between. This clone was found once. V gene TRBV7-8 combines with J gene TRBJ1-2, with D perhaps TRBD1 (5 bases). The input for sequencing was peripheral blood, taken before pregnancy. The TCR was taken from a female donor with multiple sclerosis, enrolled in a pregnancy study. The CDR3 coding sequence is TGTGCCAGCACCCGAAGGGGTCAGGGAAACTATGGCTACACCTTC. Its protein is CASTRRGQGNYGYTF.